Presented here are 27 T cell receptor beta chains from one specimen sequenced in a study of blood T cell repertoires in COVID-19. The repertoire was sequenced with immunoSEQ multiplex PCR; TCRdb's copy has only in-frame clones and lacks some. The table records around 74,000 clones, 90% of them present only once. The sequencing sample was made of peripheral blood. These receptors were taken from a woman older than 75 with active or convalescent COVID-19.

The chain recombines TRBV19 with TRBJ2-5; a weak D match, TRBD1 (6 bases). The CDR3 is made up of 15 amino acids. Germline lookup yields CDR1 LNHDA and CDR2 SQIVND (reference sequence). V was shortened by 3 bases and J by 0 bases, with 11 bases between the two germline ends. The CDR3 protein is CASSITGTYQETQYF. Here the CDR3 DNA reads TGTGCCAGTAGTATCACAGGGACGTACCAAGAGACCCAGTACTTC.

The V and J genes are TRBV30 and TRBJ1-2; 7 bases align to TRBD1. Germline V gene data show CDR1 as GTSNPN and CDR2 as SVGIG (reference sequence). The CDR3 extends over 13 amino acids. Written as DNA, the CDR3 is TGTGCGAGGGACAGAGGGGCGAACTATGGCTACACCTTC. Amino acid sequence: CARDRGANYGYTF.

The chain carries TRBV12-3 or TRBV12-4 and TRBJ1-1; D may be TRBD1 (6 bases). Trimming pared 8 bases from V and 7 bases from J, leaving 17 bases between. The CDR3 is 13 amino acids. CDR3 amino acids: CASQWLRGGEAFF. Here the CDR3 DNA reads TGTGCCAGCCAATGGCTCAGAGGGGGTGAAGCTTTCTTT.

This clone appeared a single time. V gene TRBV12-3 or TRBV12-4 combines with J gene TRBJ1-1; the D is unclear. The V and J ends lost 3 bases and 3 bases respectively, with 5 bases between them. This CDR3 region has 12 residues. The CDR3 DNA reads as TGTGCCAGCAGTTTGCGGGACACTGAAGCTTTCTTT. Its protein product is CASSLRDTEAFF.

J is TRBJ1-5 and V is TRBV28; D is uncertain. The germline V gene encodes CDR1 MDHEN and CDR2 SYDVKM. With 6 bases removed from V and 0 bases from J, the gap between germline ends came to 15 bases. The CDR3 loop spans 16 amino acids. CDR3: CASSLIKERSNQPQHF. In DNA, the CDR3 is TGTGCCAGCAGCCTCATTAAAGAGCGTAGCAATCAGCCCCAGCATTTT.

This rearrangement joins TRBV28 to TRBJ1-1; 11 bases match TRBD1. Germline CDR1 and CDR2: MDHEN and SYDVKM. The CDR3 is 13 residues long. V was clipped by 8 bases and J by 8 bases; unmatched bases: 7. This CDR3 is CASSLDRGLEAFF. The CDR3 DNA is TGTGCCAGCTCCCTGGACAGGGGGCTGGAAGCTTTCTTT.

This rearrangement joins TRBV18 to TRBJ2-7; TRBD1 matches 12 bases. There are 16 residues in the CDR3. Unmatched junction bases numbered 9, after V lost 3 bases and J lost 6 bases. CDR1 KGHSH and CDR2 LQKENI come from the germline V gene. In DNA form, the CDR3 reads TGTGCCAGCTCACCGGGACAGGGGGCCCTTCTTTCCGAGCAGTACTTC. Protein product: CASSPGQGALLSEQYF.

The rearrangement joins TRBV7-8 to TRBJ1-1; D may be TRBD1 (5 bases). Between the trimmed V and J ends, which lost 1 base and 4 bases, there was a span of 13 bases. Germline-derived CDR1 and CDR2 are SGHVS and FQNEAQ. The CDR3 totals 15 residues. CDR3 in amino acids: CASSLDDSWATEAFF. DNA for the CDR3: TGTGCCAGCAGCTTAGACGACAGTTGGGCCACTGAAGCTTTCTTT.

For the CDR3, the DNA is TGTGCCAGCAGCTCACGACAGGGGAACACCGGGGAGCTGTTTTTT. Protein: CASSSRQGNTGELFF. The genes are TRBV7-6 and TRBJ2-2, with 7 bases lining up with TRBD1. The germline V gene encodes CDR1 SGHVS and CDR2 FNYEAQ. The CDR3 runs to 15 residues. V shed 4 bases and J 1 base; nucleotides not matched to a gene: 3.

This CDR3 reads CASSRPDSNQPQHF. The CDR3 DNA is TGTGCCAGCAGCCGTCCAGATAGCAATCAGCCCCAGCATTTT. V usage is TRBV7-9 and J usage is TRBJ1-5; D uncertain. Per the germline V gene, CDR1 is SEHNR and CDR2 is FQNEAQ (reference sequence). V was pared by 5 bases and J by 0 bases, with 8 bases between. CDR3 size: 14 residues.

The chain joins TRBV24-1 to TRBJ1-3; a weak D match, TRBD1 (5 bases). The V gene's germline CDR1 is KGHDR and CDR2 SFDVKD. The CDR3 spans 15 residues. V was pared by 2 bases and J by 1 base, with 8 bases between. The CDR3 DNA is TGTGCCACCAGTGATTCCCGGGGGTCTGGAAACACCATATATTTT. Translation gives CATSDSRGSGNTIYF.

This sequence joins TRBV7-9 and TRBJ2-1, with D possibly TRBD2 on 5 matching bases. In germline, CDR1 is SEHNR, CDR2 FQNEAQ (reference sequence). The CDR3 is 14 amino acids. Trimming pared 5 bases from V and 4 bases from J, leaving 12 bases between. The CDR3 sequence: CASSTLEGYNEQFF. The DNA for the CDR3 is TGTGCCAGCAGCACTCTAGAGGGTTACAATGAGCAGTTCTTC.

CDR3 in DNA: TGTGCCAGCGGAAGACAGCTATACGAGCAGTACTTC. Protein: CASGRQLYEQYF. The chain couples TRBV28 to TRBJ2-7; D possibly corresponds to TRBD1 (5 bases). The CDR3 contains 12 residues. With 8 bases removed from V and 4 bases from J, the gap between germline ends came to 12 bases. Germline V gives CDR1 MDHEN, CDR2 SYDVKM.

The rearrangement joins TRBV19 to TRBJ2-7, with TRBD1 matching over 7 bases. CDR1 is LNHDA, CDR2 SQIVND, per germline (reference sequence). The ends lost 5 bases at V and 5 bases at J; junction bases unmatched: 6. The CDR3 sequence is 13 residues long. This chain's CDR3 is CASSFTGANEQYF. CDR3 sequence (DNA): TGTGCCAGTAGTTTTACAGGGGCAAACGAGCAGTACTTC.

This clone has just one count. V is TRBV3-1 (or the pseudogene TRBV3-2) and J is TRBJ1-3; TRBD1 matches 11 bases. Germline V gene sequence: CDR1 LGHDT, CDR2 YNNKEL (reference sequence). V dropped 3 bases and J dropped 3; count of bases not matched to a gene: 4. The CDR3 totals 16 residues. The CDR3 protein is CASSQGQGVGGNTIYF. The CDR3 bases are TGTGCCAGCAGCCAGGGACAGGGGGTCGGTGGAAACACCATATATTTT.

V and J are TRBV3-1 (or the pseudogene TRBV3-2) and TRBJ1-2; a possible D gene is TRBD1 (6 bases). V was clipped by 1 base and J by 1 base, with 7 bases between them. The CDR3 covers 14 residues. Germline V gene sequence: CDR1 LGHDT, CDR2 YNNKEL (reference sequence). Here the CDR3 reads CASSQVQGNYGYTF. CDR3 coding DNA: TGTGCCAGCAGCCAAGTACAGGGTAACTATGGCTACACCTTC.

The V gene is TRBV11-2, the J gene TRBJ1-1; perhaps TRBD1 as D (5 bases). The germline CDR1 and CDR2 sequences are SGHAT and FQNNGV. Trimming pared 4 bases from V and 7 bases from J, leaving 10 bases between. The CDR3 spans 12 residues. The CDR3, as DNA: TGTGCCAGCAGCTCCCAGGGATTTGAAGCTTTCTTT. Its translation: CASSSQGFEAFF.

The genes are TRBV5-1 and TRBJ2-1; 8 positions agree with TRBD2. Germline values: CDR1 SGHRS, CDR2 YFSETQ. The length of the CDR3 is 16 residues. The V segment lost 3 bases and the J segment 4 bases; nucleotides outside the gene matches: 9. CDR3 protein: CASSSALTSEYNEQFF. The CDR3 DNA sequence: TGCGCCAGCAGCTCCGCACTGACTAGCGAATACAATGAGCAGTTCTTC.

The rearrangement joins TRBV7-9 to TRBJ1-2; no clear D gene. The CDR3 runs to 16 residues. The germline V and J ends were trimmed by 0 bases and 1 base, with 12 bases remaining between them. The V gene's germline CDR1 is SEHNR and CDR2 FQNEAQ (reference sequence). In nucleotides, the CDR3 is TGTGCCAGCAGCTTAGCGCCCGCGGTGGGTAACTATGGCTACACCTTC. It translates to CASSLAPAVGNYGYTF.

The chain couples TRBV4-1 to TRBJ2-7, with a weak D call TRBD1 (5 bases). The CDR3 is 19 amino acids. Germline V gene sequence: CDR1 MGHRA, CDR2 YSYEKL. V was clipped by 1 base and J by 0 bases, with 22 bases between them. CDR3 protein: CASSQVFLSGPRSSYEQYF. For the CDR3, the DNA is TGCGCCAGCAGCCAAGTATTTTTGTCAGGGCCACGCTCCTCCTACGAGCAGTACTTC.

This chain connects TRBV5-1 to TRBJ1-1; D call uncertain. V shed 0 bases and J shed 2 bases, with 17 bases lying between them. This CDR3 has 17 residues. Germline V gene lookup returns CDR1 SGHRS and CDR2 YFSETQ. CDR3 sequence: CASSLGPARRRNTEAFF. CDR3 DNA sequence: TGCGCCAGCAGCTTGGGACCCGCCCGACGGAGAAACACTGAAGCTTTCTTT. Complete variable domain (other parts from reference TRBV5-1 and TRBJ1-1): KAGVTQTPRYLIKTRGQQVTLSCSPISGHRSVSWYQQTPGQGLQFLFEYFSETQRNKGNFPGRFSGRQFSNSRSEMNVSTLELGDSALYLCASSLGPARRRNTEAFFGQGTRLTVV.

The rearrangement links TRBV7-6 to TRBJ1-4, with D uncertain. V lost 1 base and J 7 bases, leaving 16 bases between the germline ends. This CDR3 has 16 amino acids. From germline, CDR1 is SGHVS and CDR2 FNYEAQ. The DNA for the CDR3 is TGTGCCAGCAGCTTAGGTTCTAGGAGCGGTGGTGAAAAACTGTTTTTT. Translation gives CASSLGSRSGGEKLFF.

The chain has TRBV7-3 and TRBJ2-4, with D perhaps matching TRBD1 (5 bases). The CDR3 runs 16 residues. The V gene's germline CDR1 is SGHTA and CDR2 FQGTGA. Trimming cost V 3 bases and J 0 bases, with 12 bases left between them. CDR3 sequence reads: CASSLDTLVAKNIQYF. For the CDR3, the DNA is TGTGCCAGCAGCTTGGACACTCTGGTAGCCAAAAACATTCAGTACTTC.

The rearrangement uses TRBV27 and TRBJ1-2; D ambiguous. Germline CDR1 MNHEY, CDR2 SMNVEV (reference sequence). The V gene lost 7 bases and the J gene lost 5 bases, with 14 bases spanning the gap. The CDR3 runs 13 residues. The CDR3 DNA reads as TGTGCCAGCACCCCCCGGTCCGGGTATGGCTACACCTTC. It specifies CASTPRSGYGYTF.

The genes are TRBV7-2 and TRBJ1-5, with D unclear. Germline V gene lookup returns CDR1 SGHTA and CDR2 FQGNSA. Trimming left V 11 bases short and J 0 bases short, with 11 bases between. The CDR3 contains 13 residues. The CDR3 nucleotides are TGTGCCGTTACGAGGGATAGCAATCAGCCCCAGCATTTT. This translates into CAVTRDSNQPQHF.

This clone was recorded once. The sample carries other DNA sequences with the same CDR3. V gene TRBV9 combines with J gene TRBJ1-2, with TRBD1 matching over 8 bases. The CDR3 extends over 13 amino acids. Trimming took 4 bases from V and 5 from J; bases not matched to a gene: 4. Germline loops: CDR1 SGDLS, CDR2 YYNGEE. CDR3 nucleotides: TGTGCCAGCAGCCCCCGGACAGGGTATGGCTACACCTTC. It translates to CASSPRTGYGYTF.

V gene TRBV5-1 combines with J gene TRBJ1-2; D remains unclear. The CDR3 totals 14 residues. V dropped 0 bases and J dropped 5 bases, with 11 bases sitting between them. The germline V gene encodes CDR1 SGHRS and CDR2 YFSETQ. CDR3 region: CASSLDGSGYGYTF. The CDR3, as DNA: TGCGCCAGCAGCTTGGATGGATCGGGATATGGCTACACCTTC.